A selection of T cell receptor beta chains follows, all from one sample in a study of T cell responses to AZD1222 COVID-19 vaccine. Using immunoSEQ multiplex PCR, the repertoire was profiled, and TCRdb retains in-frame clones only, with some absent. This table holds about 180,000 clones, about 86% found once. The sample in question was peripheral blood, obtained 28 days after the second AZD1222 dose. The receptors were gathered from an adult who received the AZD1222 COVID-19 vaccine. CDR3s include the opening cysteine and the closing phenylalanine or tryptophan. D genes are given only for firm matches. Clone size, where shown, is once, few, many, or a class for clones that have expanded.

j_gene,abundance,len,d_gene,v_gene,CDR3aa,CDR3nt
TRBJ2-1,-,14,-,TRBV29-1,CSVVRAGGGNEQFF,TGCAGCGTTGTCCGGGCAGGGGGGGGCAATGAGCAGTTCTTC
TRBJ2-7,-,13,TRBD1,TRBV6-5,CASRTTGGDEQYF,TGTGCCAGCAGGACGACAGGGGGCGACGAGCAGTACTTC
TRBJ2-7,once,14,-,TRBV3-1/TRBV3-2,CASSQDLVSYEQYF,TGTGCCAGCAGCCAAGATCTGGTCTCCTACGAGCAGTACTTC
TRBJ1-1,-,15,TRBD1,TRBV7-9,CASSHELSGGSQAFF,TGTGCCAGCAGTCACGAGTTATCAGGGGGTAGTCAAGCTTTCTTT
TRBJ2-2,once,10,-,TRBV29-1,CSAGAGELFF,TGCAGCGCCGGTGCGGGGGAGCTGTTTTTT
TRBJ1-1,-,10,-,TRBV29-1,CSVVGAEAFF,TGCAGCGTCGTCGGGGCTGAAGCTTTCTTT
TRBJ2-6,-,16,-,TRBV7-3,CASSLGRTSGANVLTF,TGTGCCAGCAGCCTCGGACGGACTTCTGGGGCCAACGTCCTGACTTTC
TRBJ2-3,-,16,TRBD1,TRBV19,CASSTGQDSRTDTQYF,TGTGCCAGTAGTACCGGACAGGACTCTCGAACAGATACGCAGTATTTT
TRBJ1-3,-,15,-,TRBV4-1,CASSQGGVGGNTIYF,TGCGCCAGCAGCCAAGGAGGAGTGGGTGGAAACACCATATATTTT
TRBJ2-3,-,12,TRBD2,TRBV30,CAWSGGADTQYF,TGTGCCTGGAGCGGGGGGGCGGATACGCAGTATTTT
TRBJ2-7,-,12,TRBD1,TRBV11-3,CASSLDRAEQYF,TGTGCCAGCAGCCTGGACAGGGCCGAGCAGTACTTC
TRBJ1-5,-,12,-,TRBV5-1,CASPLIDQPQHF,TGCGCCAGCCCGCTCATCGATCAGCCCCAGCATTTT
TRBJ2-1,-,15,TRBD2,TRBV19,CASSISGGGENEQFF,TGTGCCAGTAGTATTAGCGGGGGGGGAGAAAATGAGCAGTTCTTC
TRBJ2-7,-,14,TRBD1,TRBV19,CASRTGQGISEQYF,TGTGCCAGTCGCACGGGACAGGGGATCTCCGAGCAGTACTTC
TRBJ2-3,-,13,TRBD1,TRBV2,CASKGQRTDTQYF,TGTGCCAGCAAGGGACAGAGGACAGATACGCAGTATTTT
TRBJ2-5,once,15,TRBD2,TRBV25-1,CASSDPAGGQETQYF,TGTGCCAGCAGTGACCCAGCGGGGGGACAAGAGACCCAGTACTTC
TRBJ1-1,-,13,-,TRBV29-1,CSVERTLNTEAFF,TGCAGCGTTGAGCGGACTCTGAACACTGAAGCTTTCTTT
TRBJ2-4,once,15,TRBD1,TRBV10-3,CAITWTGEAKNIQYF,TGTGCCATCACCTGGACAGGGGAGGCCAAAAACATTCAGTACTTC
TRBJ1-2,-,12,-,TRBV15,CATSIDTTGYTF,TGTGCCACCAGCATCGACACGACTGGCTACACCTTC
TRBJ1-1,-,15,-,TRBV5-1,CASSPRRGGGTEAFF,TGCGCCAGCAGCCCCCGGAGAGGGGGGGGCACTGAAGCTTTCTTT
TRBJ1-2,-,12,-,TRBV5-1,CASREDNYGYTF,TGCGCCAGCAGGGAAGATAATTATGGCTACACCTTC
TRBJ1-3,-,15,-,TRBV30,CAWGRAQAPGNTIYF,TGTGCCTGGGGGAGGGCCCAGGCACCTGGAAACACCATATATTTT
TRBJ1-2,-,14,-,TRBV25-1,CASSEFFNSGGYTF,TGTGCCAGCAGTGAATTTTTTAATTCGGGGGGCTACACCTTC
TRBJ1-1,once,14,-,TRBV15,CATSPTQMNTEAFF,TGTGCCACCAGCCCCACTCAGATGAACACTGAAGCTTTCTTT
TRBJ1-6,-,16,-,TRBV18,CASSREQSSYNSPLHF,TGTGCCAGCTCACGAGAACAGAGCTCCTATAATTCACCCCTCCACTTT
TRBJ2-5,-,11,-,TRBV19,CASGKFETQYF,TGTGCCAGCGGGAAATTCGAGACCCAGTACTTC
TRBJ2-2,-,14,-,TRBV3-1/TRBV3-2,CASSQALNTGELFF,TGTGCCAGCAGCCAAGCTCTTAACACCGGGGAGCTGTTTTTT
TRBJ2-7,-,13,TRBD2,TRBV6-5,CASSLAGHYEQYF,TGTGCCAGCAGTCTAGCGGGGCACTACGAGCAGTACTTC
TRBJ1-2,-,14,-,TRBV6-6,CASRISSSNYGYTF,TGTGCCAGCAGAATCTCCTCGAGTAACTATGGCTACACCTTC
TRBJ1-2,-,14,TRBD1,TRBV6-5,CASSYVSDRVAYTF,TGTGCCAGCAGTTACGTCTCAGACAGGGTAGCCTACACCTTC
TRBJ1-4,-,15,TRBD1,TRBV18,CASSPTGEDREKLFF,TGTGCCAGCTCACCCACAGGGGAGGATCGTGAAAAACTGTTTTTT
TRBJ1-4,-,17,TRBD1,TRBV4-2,CASSQETGTGSNEKLFF,TGTGCCAGCAGCCAAGAGACCGGGACAGGGTCTAATGAAAAACTGTTTTTT
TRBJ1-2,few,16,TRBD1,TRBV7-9,CASSPDIAKQGLGYTF,TGTGCCAGCAGCCCAGATATTGCGAAACAGGGGCTTGGCTACACCTTC
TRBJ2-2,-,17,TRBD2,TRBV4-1,CASSQLGRGGSTGELFF,TGCGCCAGCAGCCAATTGGGGAGGGGAGGTAGCACCGGGGAGCTGTTTTTT
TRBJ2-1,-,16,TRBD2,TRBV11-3,CASSLGLAGGYNEQFF,TGTGCCAGCAGCCTAGGACTAGCGGGGGGTTACAATGAGCAGTTCTTC
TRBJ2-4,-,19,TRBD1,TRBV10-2,CASSEYPLGTGVIRNIQYF,TGCGCCAGCAGTGAGTACCCCCTGGGGACAGGGGTGATCAGAAACATTCAGTACTTC
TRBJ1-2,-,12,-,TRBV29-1,CSVARGRDGYTF,TGCAGCGTCGCCAGGGGCAGGGATGGCTACACCTTC
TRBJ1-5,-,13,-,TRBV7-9,CASSLGTLQPQHF,TGTGCCAGCAGCCTCGGGACACTTCAGCCCCAGCATTTT